Shown below are 23 T cell receptor beta chains from a single sample sequenced in a study of graft-versus-host responses after intestinal transplantation. Assay: immunoSEQ multiplex PCR; the TCRdb copy retains only in-frame clones and omits some. The sample contains approximately 110,000 clones, around 94% of which appear only once. Their recognized antigens are unknown. Sequencing used unstimulated CD8+ T cells sorted from spleen or lymph node cells, obtained before transplant. The receptor set was obtained from a human donor who was the organ donor for an intestinal transplant.

The chain has TRBV6-5 and TRBJ1-1; perhaps TRBD1 as D (5 bases). The CDR3 length is 14 residues. Germline V lookup: CDR1 MNHEY, CDR2 SVGAGI. V lost 5 bases and J 4 bases, leaving 14 bases between the germline ends. CDR3 coding DNA: TGTGCCAGCAGTGACCGGGACTTTGGCACTGAAGCTTTCTTT. It translates to CASSDRDFGTEAFF.

The chain links TRBV9 to TRBJ2-3; 14 bases align to TRBD2. With V trimmed by 3 bases and J by 2 bases, 5 bases remained unmatched. This CDR3 comprises 17 residues. Germline V gives CDR1 SGDLS, CDR2 YYNGEE. CDR3 sequence reads: CASSARLAGGYTDTQYF. The CDR3 nucleotides read TGTGCCAGCAGCGCCAGACTAGCGGGAGGGTACACAGATACGCAGTATTTT.

This chain uses TRBV7-9 with TRBJ2-1; 9 bases agree with TRBD1. CDR3 length: 16 residues. Unmatched junction bases numbered 5, after V lost 5 bases and J lost 0 bases. Germline V gives CDR1 SEHNR, CDR2 FQNEAQ (reference sequence). Written as DNA, the CDR3 is TGTGCCAGCAGCATAAGACAGGGGGGCTCCTACAATGAGCAGTTCTTC. Translated, it gives CASSIRQGGSYNEQFF. The full variable domain, rest sourced from reference TRBV7-9 and TRBJ2-1, is DTGVSQNPRHKITKRGQNVTFRCDPISEHNRLYWYRQTLGQGPEFLTYFQNEAQLEKSRLLSDRFSAERPKGSFSTLEIQRTEQGDSAMYLCASSIRQGGSYNEQFFGPGTRLTVL.

The genes are TRBV27 and TRBJ2-1; 10 bases map to TRBD2. CDR1 and CDR2 from the germline V gene are MNHEY and SMNVEV (reference sequence). V was pared by 5 bases and J by 0 bases, with 4 bases of the junction left unmatched. This CDR3 has 16 amino acids. The CDR3 region is CASSIVAGGSYNEQFF. The DNA for the CDR3 is TGTGCCAGCAGTATAGTAGCGGGAGGCTCCTACAATGAGCAGTTCTTC.

The CDR3 loop reads CASSPSGRDTDTQYF. The DNA for the CDR3 is TGTGCCAGCAGCCCTAGCGGGAGGGACACAGATACGCAGTATTTT. The chain employs TRBV11-2 and TRBJ2-3; 12 bases are a match to TRBD2. The CDR3 consists of 15 residues. J gave up 2 bases and V 5 bases, and 2 bases lay outside the gene matches. Germline CDR1 SGHAT, CDR2 FQNNGV. Full variable domain (missing parts from reference TRBV11-2 and TRBJ2-3): EAGVAQSPRYKIIEKRQSVAFWCNPISGHATLYWYQQILGQGPKLLIQFQNNGVVDDSQLPKDRFSAERLKGVDSTLKIQPAKLEDSAVYLCASSPSGRDTDTQYFGPGTRLTVL.

The V and J genes are TRBV27 and TRBJ1-2; D unclear. The CDR3 covers 18 residues. Trimming shortened V by 9 bases and J by 4 bases, and 30 bases separated the two germline ends. Germline CDR1 reads MNHEY; CDR2 reads SMNVEV (reference sequence). CDR3 bases: TGTGCCAGGGCTATCTCAGACCCTTGGGGTCGAGTAGTCTATGGCTACACCTTC. Protein: CARAISDPWGRVVYGYTF.

The genes are TRBV10-3 and TRBJ1-2; D is ambiguous. Between the trimmed V and J ends, which lost 0 bases and 5 bases, there was a span of 16 bases. This CDR3 has 16 amino acids. Germline V CDR1 and CDR2: ENHRY, SYGVKD. The CDR3 DNA reads TGTGCCATCAGTGAGTCTAGTATGAAGCGGGTATATGGCTACACCTTC. As protein: CAISESSMKRVYGYTF.

The V gene is TRBV5-1, the J gene TRBJ2-7; 12 positions agree with TRBD2. After removal of 5 bases from V and 2 bases from J, the junction contained 11 bases not matched to a gene. This CDR3 is built from 17 residues. Germline CDR1 is SGHRS and CDR2 is YFSETQ. CDR3 region: CASSGSLAGGPAYEQYF. The CDR3, as DNA: TGCGCCAGCAGTGGGAGTCTAGCGGGAGGGCCCGCCTACGAGCAGTACTTC. Full variable domain (missing parts from reference TRBV5-1 and TRBJ2-7): KAGVTQTPRYLIKTRGQQVTLSCSPISGHRSVSWYQQTPGQGLQFLFEYFSETQRNKGNFPGRFSGRQFSNSRSEMNVSTLELGDSALYLCASSGSLAGGPAYEQYFGPGTRLTVT.

The chain links TRBV4-1 to TRBJ2-1; no reliable D call. Germline CDR1 MGHRA, CDR2 YSYEKL. The CDR3 runs 18 residues. V was pared by 6 bases and J by 5 bases, with 26 bases between. The CDR3 DNA sequence: TGCGCCAGCAGTCCCTCGAAATTTGTAAGCCCCAAAGACAATGAGCAGTTCTTC. This sequence encodes CASSPSKFVSPKDNEQFF.

This chain connects TRBV2 to TRBJ1-5, with D perhaps TRBD1 (5 bases). The germline gives CDR1 SNHLY, CDR2 FYNNEI. V lost 5 bases to trimming and J lost 0 bases, with 8 bases between them. This CDR3 region has 14 residues. The CDR3 bases are TGTGCCAGCAGTATACAGGATAGCAATCAGCCCCAGCATTTT. Translated, it gives CASSIQDSNQPQHF.

The V call is TRBV9, the J call TRBJ2-1; 8 bases fit TRBD1. V shed 0 bases, J shed 5 bases, and the junction held 7 bases outside the gene matches. Germline CDR1 SGDLS, CDR2 YYNGEE. The CDR3 sequence is 16 residues long. As DNA, the CDR3 is TGTGCCAGCAGCGTAGTCCTCCAGGGGGCTGACAATGAGCAGTTCTTC. It codes for CASSVVLQGADNEQFF.

The chain combines TRBV29-1 with TRBJ1-2; the match to TRBD1 covers 9 bases. Germline assignment: CDR1 SQVTM and CDR2 ANQGSEA. The CDR3 sequence is 16 residues long. V shed 2 bases and J 6 bases; nucleotides not matched to a gene: 13. As DNA, the CDR3 is TGCAGCGTTGAACCACTGGGACAGGGAAAGTCTCATGGCTACACCTTC. Its translation: CSVEPLGQGKSHGYTF.

J is TRBJ2-3 and V is TRBV7-9; no reliable D call. Germline V gives CDR1 SEHNR, CDR2 FQNEAQ (reference sequence). Trimming took off 5 bases at V and 2 bases at J, with 23 bases between the two ends. The CDR3 runs to 18 residues. The DNA of the CDR3 is TGTGCCAGCAGCCCACAAGTAATAGCAAAGCCTCCCACAGATACGCAGTATTTT. Translating it yields CASSPQVIAKPPTDTQYF.

This clone has a single count. The V call is TRBV29-1, the J call TRBJ2-3; D gene unclear. Germline V CDR1 and CDR2: SQVTM, ANQGSEA. This CDR3 has 11 amino acids. With 3 bases removed from V and 0 bases from J, the gap between germline ends came to 1 base. CDR3 DNA sequence: TGCAGCGTTGACAGCACAGATACGCAGTATTTT. Amino acid sequence: CSVDSTDTQYF.

The CDR3 loop reads CASSASVFLHGEQYF. The CDR3 bases are TGTGCCAGCAGCGCCTCAGTATTCCTCCACGGCGAGCAGTACTTC. This chain uses TRBV13 with TRBJ2-7; D is unclear. Germline lookup yields CDR1 PRHDT and CDR2 FYEKMQ (reference sequence). There are 15 residues in the CDR3. V was clipped by 5 bases and J by 6 bases, with 20 bases between them.

The J gene is TRBJ2-1, the V gene TRBV5-1; 8 nucleotides agree with TRBD1. Germline values: CDR1 SGHRS, CDR2 YFSETQ. The CDR3 covers 17 residues. V shed 4 bases, J shed 2 bases, and the junction held 11 bases outside the gene matches. In nucleotides, the CDR3 is TGCGCCAGCAGCATACCCTGGACAGGGTTTACCTACAATGAGCAGTTCTTC. Its protein product is CASSIPWTGFTYNEQFF.

This clone was detected once. In DNA form, the CDR3 reads TGTGCCAGCAGGCAAACGGACGCCCCCAATCAGCCCCAGCATTTT. It is translated as CASRQTDAPNQPQHF. The V gene is TRBV28, the J gene TRBJ1-5; D is uncertain. Deletions cut 6 bases from V and 3 bases from J, with 15 bases between. Looked up from germline, CDR1 is MDHEN and CDR2 is SYDVKM. The CDR3 extends over 15 amino acids.

This rearrangement joins TRBV4-3 to TRBJ2-7, with D unresolved. With 2 bases removed from V and 2 bases from J, the gap between germline ends came to 10 bases. The CDR3 totals 14 residues. Germline loops: CDR1 LGHNA, CDR2 YSLEER. CDR3 amino acids: CASSQFGRPYEQYF. The CDR3 DNA reads as TGCGCCAGCAGCCAATTTGGCCGCCCCTACGAGCAGTACTTC.

The chain is built from TRBV6-5 and TRBJ1-5; a possible D gene is TRBD1 (5 bases). V shed 5 bases and J shed 6 bases, with 11 bases lying between them. The V gene's germline CDR1 is MNHEY and CDR2 SVGAGI. This CDR3 region has 13 residues. The CDR3 bases are TGTGCCAGCAGTCCCACCGGGGCTCAGCCCCAGCATTTT. Translating gives CASSPTGAQPQHF.

The gene calls are TRBV5-6 and TRBJ2-7; perhaps D is TRBD1 or TRBD2 (5 bases each). Germline V CDR1 and CDR2: SGHDT, YYEEEE. The V and J ends lost 5 bases and 6 bases respectively, with 15 bases between them. The CDR3 is 13 amino acids. The CDR3 bases are TGTGCCAGCAGTTTAGGGACCGCTCGCGAGCAGTACTTC. It is translated as CASSLGTAREQYF. The whole variable domain, filled in from reference TRBV5-6 and TRBJ2-7, reads DAGVTQSPTHLIKTRGQQVTLRCSPKSGHDTVSWYQQALGQGPQFIFQYYEEEERQRGNFPDRFSGHQFPNYSSELNVNALLLGDSALYLCASSLGTAREQYFGPGTRLTVT.

This rearrangement joins TRBV9 to TRBJ2-1, with D possibly TRBD2 on 6 matching bases. The V end was cut by 3 bases, the J end by 8 bases, with 21 bases between. Germline V gene lookup returns CDR1 SGDLS and CDR2 YYNGEE. This CDR3 spans 16 amino acids. This chain's CDR3 is CASSGPHSGSVYEQFF. The DNA for the CDR3 is TGTGCCAGCAGCGGCCCTCATAGCGGATCCGTCTATGAGCAGTTCTTC.

The CDR3 nucleotides read TGTGCCAGCAGGAAGGACAGGGGGCGAACAGATACGCAGTATTTT. Protein: CASRKDRGRTDTQYF. The genes are TRBV6-5 and TRBJ2-3, with 11 bases that match TRBD1. Germline V gene lookup returns CDR1 MNHEY and CDR2 SVGAGI. Trimming took 6 bases from V and 3 from J; bases not matched to a gene: 5. This CDR3 is 15 amino acids long.

For the CDR3, the DNA is TGCGCCAGCAGCCAAGTATCAGGATTCGACGGGGAGCTGTTTTTT. Translating gives CASSQVSGFDGELFF. V usage is TRBV4-1 and J usage is TRBJ2-2, with no clear D. The V end was cut by 1 base, the J end by 7 bases, with 13 bases between. CDR1 is MGHRA, CDR2 YSYEKL, per germline. The CDR3 runs to 15 residues.